The clone carrying this T cell receptor beta chain was detected many times. Its antigen is not known. Authors' data handling: It was from CDR3 differences across clinicopathological groups that a distant-metastasis classifier for papillary thyroid cancer was built. MiXCR re-clonotyped the PCR reads for TCRdb. TCRdb, not the original authors, processed these V and J calls. The sample records roughly 13,000 clones, about a quarter being singletons. Thyroid surgery had not been preceded by any treatment in any patient. The CDR3 loop spans 14 amino acids. V was clipped by 5 bases and J by 3 bases; unmatched bases: 1. From germline, CDR1 is SGHTA and CDR2 FQGNSA. This entry comes from a study of metastatic and nonmetastatic thyroid tumors. Across the whole study: Repertoire comparison spanned blood and tumor or nodule tissue of malignant and benign thyroid patients.

Whole-study findings and limits: Benign nodules reportedly had significantly lower TCR beta diversity than malignant thyroid tumors in blood and tumor.

Specimen: blood. The chain recombines TRBV7-2 with TRBJ2-1; 10 bases map to TRBD2. This TCR derives from a female donor with papillary thyroid cancer or a benign thyroid nodule (not recorded which). Some clones in this sample may be carry-over from other donors' samples. Written as DNA, the CDR3 is TGTGCCAGCAGCCCTAGCGGGAGCTACAATGAGCAGTTCTTC. Translating it yields CASSPSGSYNEQFF.